Below are 26 T cell receptor beta chains sequenced from a single sample in a study of blood T cell repertoires in COVID-19. Sequencing was performed with immunoSEQ multiplex PCR; in TCRdb, only in-frame clones are kept and a portion is missing. The sample comprises 150,000 or so clones, approximately 83% of which are singletons, and roughly 13% rests with the top ten. Sequencing used PBMCs or T cells enriched from blood (not recorded which). These TCRs come from a woman aged 60-75 years who had recovered from COVID-19.

CDR3 region: CATSPVQGLTGELFF. CDR3 nucleotides: TGTGCCACCAGCCCTGTACAGGGCCTCACCGGGGAGCTGTTTTTT. This chain connects TRBV24-1 to TRBJ2-2, with a tentative D call TRBD1 (6 bases). Trimming took 7 bases from V and 4 from J, leaving 15 bases between them. This CDR3 has 15 amino acids. Germline V gene data show CDR1 as KGHDR and CDR2 as SFDVKD.

The chain links TRBV28 to TRBJ1-5; D unclear. The CDR3 is 15 residues long. Trimming shortened V by 2 bases and J by 2 bases, and 10 bases separated the two germline ends. Germline V gene data show CDR1 as MDHEN and CDR2 as SYDVKM. The CDR3 loop is CASSLGGVGNQPQHF. The CDR3 coding sequence is TGTGCCAGCAGTTTAGGCGGGGTCGGCAATCAGCCCCAGCATTTT. Together with reference TRBV28 and TRBJ1-5, the CDR3 gives the full variable domain: DVKVTQSSRYLVKRTGEKVFLECVQDMDHENMFWYRQDPGLGLRLIYFSYDVKMKEKGDIPEGYSVSREKKERFSLILESASTNQTSMYLCASSLGGVGNQPQHFGDGTRLSIL.

This chain connects TRBV2 to TRBJ2-3, with D possibly being TRBD2 (5 bases). Trimming took 7 bases from V and 0 from J, leaving 11 bases between them. The germline V gene encodes CDR1 SNHLY and CDR2 FYNNEI. This CDR3 has 14 residues. As DNA, the CDR3 is TGTGCCAGCACGAGGGAAGCTAGCACAGATACGCAGTATTTT. Amino acids: CASTREASTDTQYF.

This chain uses TRBV7-3 with TRBJ2-7; tentative D call: TRBD1 (5 bases). CDR1 and CDR2 from the germline V gene are SGHTA and FQGTGA. The CDR3 runs to 15 residues. With 1 base removed from V and 3 bases from J, the gap between germline ends came to 13 bases. The CDR3 DNA is TGTGCCAGCAGCTTAAGTTCAGGGAATAGCTACGAGCAGTACTTC. It encodes CASSLSSGNSYEQYF.

The chain is built from TRBV5-1 and TRBJ2-7; 10 bases are shared with TRBD1. J gave up 6 bases and V 5 bases, and 5 bases lay outside the gene matches. The CDR3 has 13 residues. Germline V gives CDR1 SGHRS, CDR2 YFSETQ. The CDR3 DNA follows: TGCGCCAGCAGTTCCGACAGGGGGCGCGAGCAGTACTTC. Its translation is CASSSDRGREQYF.

V and J are TRBV18 and TRBJ2-1; D might be TRBD2 (5 bases). Trimming took 3 bases from V and 5 from J, leaving 14 bases between them. Germline CDR1 and CDR2: KGHSH and LQKENI. The length of the CDR3 is 15 residues. CDR3 region: CASSPRTLPNNEQFF. The CDR3 nucleotides read TGTGCCAGCTCACCGAGGACTCTCCCTAACAATGAGCAGTTCTTC. Looking up the rest from reference TRBV18 and TRBJ2-1 gives the full variable domain: NAGVMQNPRHLVRRRGQEARLRCSPMKGHSHVYWYRQLPEEGLKFMVYLQKENIIDESGMPKERFSAEFPKEGPSILRIQQVVRGDSAAYFCASSPRTLPNNEQFFGPGTRLTVL.

This chain connects TRBV12-3 or TRBV12-4 to TRBJ1-4; 7 bases fit TRBD1. J lost 7 bases, V lost 6 bases, and 5 bases had no gene match. This CDR3 comprises 13 residues. Written as DNA, the CDR3 is TGTGCCAGCAGCGGACAGGCCGGTGAAAAACTGTTTTTT. Protein product: CASSGQAGEKLFF.

This clone was observed a single time. This chain links TRBV15 with TRBJ2-1; tentative D call: TRBD1 (7 bases). This CDR3 comprises 14 residues. Germline CDR1 is LNHNV and CDR2 is YYDKDF (reference sequence). Trimming shortened V by 5 bases and J by 9 bases, and 17 bases separated the two germline ends. CDR3 sequence: CATSFQGGRGEQFF. CDR3 sequence (DNA): TGTGCCACCAGCTTCCAGGGGGGCAGGGGTGAGCAGTTCTTC.

This clone was detected once. The chain carries TRBV9 and TRBJ1-2; unclear D gene. From germline, CDR1 is SGDLS and CDR2 YYNGEE. The CDR3 totals 14 residues. V was trimmed by 0 bases and J by 7 bases, leaving 13 bases between them. As DNA, the CDR3 is TGTGCCAGCAGCGTAGACGCGTCCCTTATTGGCTACACCTTC. The encoded protein is CASSVDASLIGYTF.

The V and J genes are TRBV7-9 and TRBJ2-1, with a possible D match to TRBD2 (5 bases). The CDR3 spans 14 residues. The germline CDR1 and CDR2 sequences are SEHNR and FQNEAQ (reference sequence). V was cut by 1 base and J by 9 bases, with 13 bases left in between. The CDR3 nucleotides are TGTGCCAGCAGCTTAGATTTAGTAGGAGGTGAGCAGTTCTTC. As protein: CASSLDLVGGEQFF.

The chain has TRBV7-2 and TRBJ2-3; weak D call: TRBD2 (5 bases). Germline V gene data show CDR1 as SGHTA and CDR2 as FQGNSA. Trimming removed 5 bases at V and 8 bases at J, with 11 bases between. This CDR3 is built from 12 residues. The chain's CDR3 is CASSKLDPTQYF. Here the CDR3 DNA reads TGTGCCAGCAGCAAACTAGACCCTACGCAGTATTTT.

This clone was observed a single time. The V and J genes are TRBV2 and TRBJ2-1, with D maybe TRBD2 (6 bases). The CDR3 sequence is 14 residues long. The V gene lost 4 bases and the J gene lost 8 bases, with 15 bases spanning the gap. Germline values: CDR1 SNHLY, CDR2 FYNNEI. As DNA, the CDR3 is TGTGCCAGCAGTGTCGGCGGGACCTTGGATGAGCAGTTCTTC. Translated: CASSVGGTLDEQFF.

The chain is built from TRBV27 and TRBJ1-1; 8 nucleotides align to TRBD1. The CDR3 consists of 15 residues. Germline V CDR1 and CDR2: MNHEY, SMNVEV (reference sequence). The V gene end was trimmed by 7 bases and the J gene end by 4 bases; junction bases not matched to a gene: 11. CDR3 residues: CASMKTGVLGTEAFF. The CDR3 nucleotides read TGTGCCAGCATGAAGACAGGGGTCCTGGGCACTGAAGCTTTCTTT.

The rearrangement links TRBV5-1 to TRBJ2-7; 10 bases map to TRBD2. CDR3 length equals 18 residues. V was clipped by 1 base and J by 4 bases; unmatched bases: 14. Germline V gene lookup returns CDR1 SGHRS and CDR2 YFSETQ. CDR3 nucleotide sequence: TGCGCCAGCAGCTTGCTCTTGGCTAGCGGGAGTCTCCGGTACGAGCAGTACTTC. Residues: CASSLLLASGSLRYEQYF.

This chain joins TRBV5-1 and TRBJ2-3; tentative D call: TRBD1 (7 bases). Trimming shortened V by 3 bases and J by 1 base, and 15 bases separated the two germline ends. The germline gives CDR1 SGHRS, CDR2 YFSETQ. The CDR3 extends over 16 amino acids. DNA for the CDR3: TGCGCCAGCAGCTCTCCAGGGGGGAAGGGCACAGATACGCAGTATTTT. Encoded protein: CASSSPGGKGTDTQYF.

This rearrangement joins TRBV4-2 to TRBJ1-2; 7 bases are a match to TRBD1. This CDR3 has 13 amino acids. The J segment lost 8 bases and the V segment lost 0 bases, leaving 3 bases of the junction unmatched. Germline loops: CDR1 LGHNA, CDR2 YNFKEQ. CDR3 residues: CASSQDLGGGYTF. The CDR3 DNA is TGTGCCAGCAGCCAAGATTTAGGGGGCGGCTACACCTTC.

The chain employs TRBV6-2 or TRBV6-3 and TRBJ2-5; 7 nucleotides agree with TRBD2. V shed 5 bases, J shed 2 bases, and the junction held 8 bases outside the gene matches. The germline V gene has CDR1 MNHEY and CDR2 SVGEGT. This CDR3 comprises 15 residues. Here the CDR3 reads CASSTAGVPQETQYF. The DNA for the CDR3 is TGTGCCAGCAGTACCGCGGGGGTCCCTCAAGAGACCCAGTACTTC.

The chain links TRBV18 to TRBJ1-1; no firm D call. V shed 2 bases and J shed 1 base, with 17 bases lying between them. The CDR3 is 17 residues long. Germline-derived CDR1 and CDR2 are KGHSH and LQKENI. This chain's CDR3 is CASSPGSGLQPNTEAFF. Here the CDR3 DNA reads TGTGCCAGCTCACCAGGGTCAGGCTTACAACCGAACACTGAAGCTTTCTTT.

The rearrangement uses TRBV7-9 and TRBJ1-4, with D possibly matching TRBD1 (5 bases). The CDR3 extends over 16 amino acids. From germline, CDR1 is SEHNR and CDR2 FQNEAQ (reference sequence). V dropped 3 bases and J dropped 0 bases, with 11 bases sitting between them. Written as DNA, the CDR3 is TGTGCCAGCAGCTTTGGGAGGGGCCCAACTAATGAAAAACTGTTTTTT. This sequence encodes CASSFGRGPTNEKLFF.

The chain links TRBV28 to TRBJ2-7; D uncertain. This CDR3 contains 14 residues. V was trimmed by 8 bases and J by 2 bases, leaving 16 bases between them. Germline V lookup: CDR1 MDHEN, CDR2 SYDVKM. Here the CDR3 DNA reads TGTGCCAGCGAAACGGGTGAAAGGACCTACGAGCAGTACTTC. Its translation: CASETGERTYEQYF. The variable domain in full, with the rest retrieved from reference TRBV28 and TRBJ2-7, is DVKVTQSSRYLVKRTGEKVFLECVQDMDHENMFWYRQDPGLGLRLIYFSYDVKMKEKGDIPEGYSVSREKKERFSLILESASTNQTSMYLCASETGERTYEQYFGPGTRLTVT.

V gene TRBV9 combines with J gene TRBJ2-7; 10 nucleotides line up with TRBD1. CDR3 length equals 15 residues. The V gene's germline CDR1 is SGDLS and CDR2 YYNGEE. Trimming at V came to 0 bases and at J to 3 bases, leaving 3 bases not matched to a gene. CDR3 DNA: TGTGCCAGCAGCGTAGACGGGACAGGGGTCTACGAGCAGTACTTC. This encodes CASSVDGTGVYEQYF.

The chain links TRBV18 to TRBJ1-3; no clear D gene. The ends were cut back, 3 bases at V and 4 bases at J, with 13 bases in the middle. CDR3 length: 15 residues. Germline V CDR1 and CDR2: KGHSH, LQKENI. The CDR3 here is CASSPSGSGGNTIYF. The CDR3, as DNA: TGTGCCAGCTCACCGTCGGGTTCTGGGGGAAACACCATATATTTT.

This chain connects TRBV10-3 to TRBJ2-2; TRBD1 is a possible D gene (5 bases). Looked up from germline, CDR1 is ENHRY and CDR2 is SYGVKD. The CDR3 extends over 14 amino acids. V lost 8 bases to trimming and J lost 9 bases, with 19 bases between them. The CDR3 nucleotides are TGTGCCATCCAGGTCCAGGGTGGTTCCAGGGAGCTGTTTTTT. Translating gives CAIQVQGGSRELFF.

The chain couples TRBV29-1 to TRBJ2-1; TRBD1 matches 11 bases. V shed 8 bases and J 6 bases; nucleotides not matched to a gene: 6. The germline V gene encodes CDR1 SQVTM and CDR2 ANQGSEA. The CDR3 is 13 residues long. The CDR3 sequence: CSIRDRGGNEQFF. In nucleotides, the CDR3 is TGCAGCATCCGGGACAGGGGGGGCAATGAGCAGTTCTTC.

This chain joins TRBV6-2 or TRBV6-3 and TRBJ1-1; possible D gene TRBD1, 5 bases. The CDR3 is made up of 14 amino acids. Germline CDR1 reads MNHEY; CDR2 reads SVGEGT. V was pared by 4 bases and J by 5 bases, with 14 bases between. CDR3 nucleotides: TGTGCCAGCAGTTTGGCAGGGATGAGGACTGAAGCTTTCTTT. Protein product: CASSLAGMRTEAFF.

The V gene is TRBV7-8, the J gene TRBJ2-5, with 7 bases matching TRBD2. The germline V gene has CDR1 SGHVS and CDR2 FQNEAQ. The CDR3 is made up of 13 amino acids. Trimming removed 5 bases from V and 4 bases from J; junction bases left unmatched: 4. The CDR3 sequence is CASSQGGAETQYF. DNA for the CDR3: TGTGCCAGCAGCCAGGGAGGGGCAGAGACCCAGTACTTC.